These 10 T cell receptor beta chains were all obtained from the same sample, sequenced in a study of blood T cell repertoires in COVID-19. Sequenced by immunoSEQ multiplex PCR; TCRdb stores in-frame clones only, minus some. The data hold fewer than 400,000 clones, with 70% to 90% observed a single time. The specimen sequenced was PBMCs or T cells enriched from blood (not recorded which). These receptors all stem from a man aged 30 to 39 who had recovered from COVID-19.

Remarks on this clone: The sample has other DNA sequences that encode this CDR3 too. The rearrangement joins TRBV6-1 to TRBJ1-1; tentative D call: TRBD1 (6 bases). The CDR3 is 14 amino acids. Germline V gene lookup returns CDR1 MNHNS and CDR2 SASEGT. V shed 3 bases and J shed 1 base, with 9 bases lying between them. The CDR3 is CASSEDRQNTEAFF. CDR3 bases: TGTGCCAGCAGTGAGGACAGACAGAACACTGAAGCTTTCTTT.

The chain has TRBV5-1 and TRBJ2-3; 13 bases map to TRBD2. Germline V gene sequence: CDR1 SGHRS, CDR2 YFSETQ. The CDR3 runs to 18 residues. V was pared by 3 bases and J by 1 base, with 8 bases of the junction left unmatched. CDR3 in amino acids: CASSWGLAGTSGTDTQYF. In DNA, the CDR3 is TGCGCCAGCAGCTGGGGACTAGCGGGGACGTCTGGCACAGATACGCAGTATTTT. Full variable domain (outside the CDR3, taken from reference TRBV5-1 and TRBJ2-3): KAGVTQTPRYLIKTRGQQVTLSCSPISGHRSVSWYQQTPGQGLQFLFEYFSETQRNKGNFPGRFSGRQFSNSRSEMNVSTLELGDSALYLCASSWGLAGTSGTDTQYFGPGTRLTVL.

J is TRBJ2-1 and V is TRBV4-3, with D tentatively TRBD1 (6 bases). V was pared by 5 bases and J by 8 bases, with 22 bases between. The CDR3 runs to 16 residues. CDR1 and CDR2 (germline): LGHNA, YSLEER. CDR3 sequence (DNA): TGCGCCAGCAGCACAAAATACAGGGAGTTTCTGGATGAGCAGTTCTTC. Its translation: CASSTKYREFLDEQFF.

This CDR3 is CASSLAVSGSSYNEQFF. The CDR3 DNA follows: TGCGCCAGCAGCTTGGCGGTTAGCGGTAGCTCCTACAATGAGCAGTTCTTC. The rearrangement joins TRBV5-1 to TRBJ2-1; tentative D call: TRBD2 (6 bases). There are 17 residues in the CDR3. Trimming removed 0 bases at V and 0 bases at J, with 13 bases between. The germline CDR1 and CDR2 sequences are SGHRS and YFSETQ. The variable domain in full, with the rest retrieved from reference TRBV5-1 and TRBJ2-1, is KAGVTQTPRYLIKTRGQQVTLSCSPISGHRSVSWYQQTPGQGLQFLFEYFSETQRNKGNFPGRFSGRQFSNSRSEMNVSTLELGDSALYLCASSLAVSGSSYNEQFFGPGTRLTVL.

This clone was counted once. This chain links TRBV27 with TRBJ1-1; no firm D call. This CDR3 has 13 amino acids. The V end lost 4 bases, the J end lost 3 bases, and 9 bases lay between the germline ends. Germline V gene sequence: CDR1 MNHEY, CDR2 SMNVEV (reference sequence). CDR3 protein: CASSSPQYTEAFF. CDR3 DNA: TGTGCCAGCAGTTCTCCACAGTACACTGAAGCTTTCTTT.

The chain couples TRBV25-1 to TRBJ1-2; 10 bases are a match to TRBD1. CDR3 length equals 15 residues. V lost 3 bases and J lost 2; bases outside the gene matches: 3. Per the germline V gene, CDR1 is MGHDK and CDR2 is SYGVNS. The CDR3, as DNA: TGTGCCAGCAGTGATCCGGGACAGGGGAACTATGGCTACACCTTC. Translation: CASSDPGQGNYGYTF.

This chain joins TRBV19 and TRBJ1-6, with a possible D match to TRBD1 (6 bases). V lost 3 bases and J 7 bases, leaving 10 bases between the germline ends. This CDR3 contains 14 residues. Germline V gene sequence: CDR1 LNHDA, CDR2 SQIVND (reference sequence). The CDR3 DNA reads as TGTGCCAGTAGTATCCAGGGGAGAAATTCACCCCTCCACTTT. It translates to CASSIQGRNSPLHF.

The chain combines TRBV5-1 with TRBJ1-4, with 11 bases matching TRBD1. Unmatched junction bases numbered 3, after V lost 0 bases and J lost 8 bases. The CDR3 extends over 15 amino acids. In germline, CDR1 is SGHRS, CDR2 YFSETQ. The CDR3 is CASSLGTGGREKLFF. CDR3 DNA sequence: TGCGCCAGCAGCTTGGGGACAGGGGGCAGGGAAAAACTGTTTTTT.

CDR3 DNA: TGTGCCAGCAGCCAATTCCTGGAGGGAGGTTCACCCCTCCACTTT. Translation gives CASSQFLEGGSPLHF. The chain links TRBV4-2 to TRBJ1-6; D is unclear. With 2 bases removed from V and 9 bases from J, the gap between germline ends came to 14 bases. CDR1 and CDR2 from the germline V gene are LGHNA and YNFKEQ. CDR3 length: 15 amino acids.

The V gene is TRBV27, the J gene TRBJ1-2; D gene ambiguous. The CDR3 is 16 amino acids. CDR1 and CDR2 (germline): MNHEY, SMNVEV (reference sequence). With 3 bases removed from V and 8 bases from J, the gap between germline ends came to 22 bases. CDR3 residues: CASSFNAAGSVWGYTF. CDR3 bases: TGTGCCAGCAGTTTCAATGCCGCGGGCTCGGTCTGGGGCTACACCTTC.